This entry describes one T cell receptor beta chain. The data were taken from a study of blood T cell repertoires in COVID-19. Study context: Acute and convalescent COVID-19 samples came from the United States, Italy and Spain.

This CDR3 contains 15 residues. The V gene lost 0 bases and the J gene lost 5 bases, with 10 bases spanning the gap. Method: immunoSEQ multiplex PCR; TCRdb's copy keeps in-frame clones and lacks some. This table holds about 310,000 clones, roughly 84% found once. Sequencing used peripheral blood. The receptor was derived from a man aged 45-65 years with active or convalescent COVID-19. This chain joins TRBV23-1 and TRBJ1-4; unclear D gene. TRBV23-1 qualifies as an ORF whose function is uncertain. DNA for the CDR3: TGCGCCAGCAGTCAATCGGGTAGCCGCAATGAAAAACTGTTTTTT. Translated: CASSQSGSRNEKLFF.